The clone carrying this TCR beta chain was seen a few times. The antigen is not known. Regarding donors, all were healthy bone marrow donors. The record originates from a study of cytomegalovirus exposure and HLA in healthy donors. Study findings and constraints: In a later analysis, parvovirus B19, influenza, CMV and Epstein-Barr virus appeared linked to several top co-occurrence clusters. Researchers left out some V segments, among them TRBV6-2 and TRBV6-3, as indistinguishable. Some 150 TCR beta chains were listed as cytomegalovirus-associated.

In the PCR, 60 Vbeta and 13 Jbeta primers were used. The protocol was immunoSEQ multiplex PCR, while the TCRdb copy is restricted to in-frame clones and leaves out a portion. Altogether 95,000 to 130,000 clones are present, 70% to 75% being singletons, with the ten largest covering about 1.6%. Trimming removed 4 bases from V and 5 bases from J, with 5 bases in between. The germline gives CDR1 MGHDK, CDR2 SYGVNS. The CDR3 extends over 11 amino acids. Sequencing was performed on PBMCs. The chain employs TRBV25-1 and TRBJ2-5, with D hard to call. The source of this sequence is a woman between 18 and 30 years old in good health and CMV-seronegative. CDR3 sequence (DNA): TGTGCCAGCAGTGTACATGAGACCCAGTACTTC. Translating it yields CASSVHETQYF.